The rows below give T cell receptor beta chains drawn from one sample of a study of blood T cell repertoires in COVID-19. Using immunoSEQ multiplex PCR, the repertoire was profiled, and TCRdb retains in-frame clones only, with some absent. The sample includes 100,000 to 150,000 clones, about 84% seen only once; the top ten take over 4.5%. The sequenced material came from peripheral blood. Receptors were obtained from a human donor in a cohort sampled during active COVID-19. CDR3s include the opening cysteine and the closing phenylalanine or tryptophan. The D gene is left open where the match is weak. Some rows have no size entry. The others give once, few or many, or a class for an expanded clone.

j_call v_call d_call clone_size cdr3_length cdr3_aa cdr3_nt
TRBJ2-7 TRBV4-1 TRBD1 once 15 CASSQDPGGIDEQYF TGCGCCAGCAGCCAAGATCCAGGGGGTATCGACGAGCAGTACTTC
TRBJ2-1 TRBV27 - - 15 CASRPNWGAYNEQFF TGTGCCAGCAGGCCGAACTGGGGAGCCTACAATGAGCAGTTCTTC
TRBJ2-3 TRBV6-5 - once 14 CASSTTGTRNTQYF TGTGCCAGCAGCACAACAGGGACCAGAAATACGCAGTATTTT
TRBJ2-3 TRBV18 TRBD1 - 15 CASSSRQGNTDTQYF TGTGCCAGCTCATCTAGACAGGGTAACACAGATACGCAGTATTTT
TRBJ2-3 TRBV5-1 TRBD2 - 17 CASSLIPSGSVTDTQYF TGCGCCAGCAGCTTGATCCCTAGCGGGAGTGTTACAGATACGCAGTATTTT
TRBJ2-1 TRBV24-1 TRBD2 once 14 CATRGLAGAREQFF TGTGCCACCAGGGGACTAGCGGGAGCGCGGGAGCAGTTCTTC
TRBJ2-3 TRBV7-3 - few 19 CASSLSPHASGRNTDTQYF TGTGCCAGCAGCTTATCCCCCCACGCCAGCGGGCGCAACACAGATACGCAGTATTTT
TRBJ2-5 TRBV4-1 - - 14 CASSQDSFQETQYF TGCGCCAGCAGCCAAGACTCTTTCCAAGAGACCCAGTACTTC
TRBJ1-1 TRBV24-1 - - 13 CATSDFFGGEAFF TGTGCCACCAGTGATTTTTTCGGGGGTGAAGCTTTCTTT
TRBJ1-6 TRBV7-3 - few 14 CASSSGQPESPLHF TGTGCCAGCAGCTCCGGACAGCCTGAATCACCCCTCCACTTT
TRBJ2-2 TRBV6-4 TRBD2 - 19 CASSALPPLAGVGSGELFF TGTGCCAGCAGTGCCCTCCCCCCTCTAGCGGGAGTGGGGTCCGGGGAGCTGTTTTTT
TRBJ1-2 TRBV20-1 - - 13 CSASTTGWDGYTF TGCAGTGCTAGTACGACAGGATGGGATGGCTACACCTTC